These 24 T cell receptor beta chains share one sample of origin, sequenced in a study of T cell repertoires in cytomegalovirus infection. TCRdb ran MiXCR on the reads and lists one entry per CDR3 protein. The sample has around 290,000 distinct CDR3 sequences, about 25% seen once. Input material: PBMCs. These receptors were collected from a human donor in good health (CMV status not recorded). Some clones in this sample may be carry-over from other donors' samples.

The chain has TRBV20-1 and TRBJ2-5, with D tentatively TRBD1 (5 bases). The germline V and J ends were trimmed by 6 bases and 1 base, with 15 bases remaining between them. The CDR3 has 14 amino acids. Germline lookup yields CDR1 DFQATT and CDR2 SNEGSKA (reference sequence). CDR3 coding DNA: TGCAGTGCACCCGACGCCAGGGCCCAAGAGACCCAGTACTTC. It encodes CSAPDARAQETQYF.

The V call is TRBV28, the J call TRBJ1-2; 9 bases map to TRBD1. This CDR3 contains 14 residues. The germline V gene encodes CDR1 MDHEN and CDR2 SYDVKM. The ends lost 7 bases at V and 4 bases at J; junction bases unmatched: 7. CDR3 sequence (DNA): TGTGCCAGCAAAACAGGGGGCCCGACCTATGGCTACACCTTC. This encodes CASKTGGPTYGYTF.

There are many counts of this clonotype. This chain links TRBV7-2 with TRBJ1-5; D unresolved. This CDR3 contains 16 residues. CDR1 is SGHTA, CDR2 FQGNSA, per germline. V shed 5 bases and J shed 3 bases, with 17 bases lying between them. The CDR3 DNA is TGTGCCAGCAGCATCCACGCCCGAGTGATCAATCAGCCCCAGCATTTT. Encoded protein: CASSIHARVINQPQHF.

The table lists this clonotype with a few counts. The chain combines TRBV7-8 with TRBJ2-7; a weak D match, TRBD1 (6 bases). This CDR3 is 15 amino acids long. Trimming left V 5 bases short and J 0 bases short, with 14 bases between. Germline CDR1 is SGHVS and CDR2 is FQNEAQ. Here the CDR3 reads CASSPARGYSYEQYF. Written as DNA, the CDR3 is TGTGCCAGCAGCCCGGCCAGGGGCTACTCCTACGAGCAGTACTTC.

The table lists this clonotype with many counts. The J gene is TRBJ1-1, the V gene TRBV7-3; D remains ambiguous. The CDR3 has 13 amino acids. Trimming removed 3 bases at V and 3 bases at J, with 8 bases between. Germline-derived CDR1 and CDR2 are SGHTA and FQGTGA. The CDR3 bases are TGTGCCAGCAGCTTCGGGAGGGACACTGAAGCTTTCTTT. Translating gives CASSFGRDTEAFF.

This clonotype was found a few times. The V call is TRBV7-6, the J call TRBJ1-3; D gene uncertain. From germline, CDR1 is SGHVS and CDR2 FNYEAQ. CDR3 size: 17 residues. With 5 bases removed from V and 1 base from J, the gap between germline ends came to 18 bases. This CDR3 reads CASSPPGAGLSGNTIYF. In nucleotides, the CDR3 is TGTGCCAGCAGCCCGCCAGGTGCCGGGTTATCTGGAAACACCATATATTTT.

This chain connects TRBV7-9 to TRBJ2-7, with D tentatively TRBD1 (6 bases). This CDR3 spans 15 amino acids. V was trimmed by 1 base and J by 5 bases, leaving 15 bases between them. Germline CDR1 is SEHNR and CDR2 is FQNEAQ (reference sequence). The CDR3: CASSLVPDTGHEQYF. The CDR3 DNA is TGTGCCAGCAGCTTAGTGCCAGATACAGGGCACGAGCAGTACTTC.

This clonotype was seen a few times. The chain recombines TRBV29-1 with TRBJ1-3; 7 bases map to TRBD1. This CDR3 region has 13 residues. The germline gives CDR1 SQVTM, CDR2 ANQGSEA. After removal of 2 bases from V and 8 bases from J, the junction contained 6 bases not matched to a gene. The CDR3 spells CSVETRQGDTIYF. In nucleotides, the CDR3 is TGCAGCGTTGAAACTAGGCAGGGGGACACCATATATTTT.

J is TRBJ2-1 and V is TRBV7-2; 7 bases are a match to TRBD2. J lost 1 base, V lost 0 bases, and 6 bases had no gene match. This CDR3 comprises 17 residues. CDR1 and CDR2 from the germline V gene are SGHTA and FQGNSA. Here the CDR3 DNA reads TGTGCCAGCAGCTTAGCTAGCGGGCGGGGTTCCTACAATGAGCAGTTCTTC. Translation: CASSLASGRGSYNEQFF.

The CDR3 reads CASSHRGVAGPQETQYF. CDR3 in DNA: TGTGCCAGCAGCCATCGTGGAGTCGCGGGTCCCCAAGAGACCCAGTACTTC. The genes are TRBV14 and TRBJ2-5, with D maybe TRBD2 (5 bases). The V end lost 3 bases, the J end lost 1 base, and 18 bases lay between the germline ends. Looked up from germline, CDR1 is SGHDN and CDR2 is FVKESK. CDR3 length: 17 amino acids.

V gene TRBV19 combines with J gene TRBJ2-7, with D perhaps matching TRBD1 (5 bases). V shed 3 bases and J shed 2 bases, with 17 bases lying between them. This CDR3 has 16 residues. Germline loops: CDR1 LNHDA, CDR2 SQIVND (reference sequence). The CDR3: CASSMQGSHTTYEQYF. The CDR3, as DNA: TGTGCCAGTAGTATGCAGGGTTCCCATACGACCTACGAGCAGTACTTC.

This clonotype has a handful of counts. CDR3 amino acids: CSARYQGHSGNTIYF. In DNA, the CDR3 is TGCAGTGCTAGATACCAGGGGCACTCTGGAAACACCATATATTTT. The V call is TRBV20-1, the J call TRBJ1-3; perhaps TRBD1 as D (6 bases). The V gene's germline CDR1 is DFQATT and CDR2 SNEGSKA (reference sequence). CDR3 length equals 15 residues. Trimming shortened V by 2 bases and J by 0 bases, and 11 bases separated the two germline ends.

This clonotype was counted a few times. The chain combines TRBV2 with TRBJ2-7; D may be TRBD1 (6 bases). The germline V gene has CDR1 SNHLY and CDR2 FYNNEI. CDR3 length: 13 amino acids. V shed 5 bases and J shed 2 bases, with 10 bases lying between them. CDR3 bases: TGTGCCAGCAGTTCGGGACACACCTACGAGCAGTACTTC. Encoded protein: CASSSGHTYEQYF.

The gene calls are TRBV19 and TRBJ2-7, with 7 nucleotides matching TRBD1. Per the germline V gene, CDR1 is LNHDA and CDR2 is SQIVND (reference sequence). CDR3 length equals 12 residues. The DNA of the CDR3 is TGTGCCAGTAGTTCACAGGGGACGCCGCCGATTGTC. It is translated as CASSSQGTPPIV.

The chain is built from TRBV4-1 and TRBJ2-2; 9 bases match TRBD2. V shed 0 bases, J shed 1 base, and the junction held 3 bases outside the gene matches. The CDR3 contains 17 residues. CDR1 and CDR2 (germline): MGHRA, YSYEKL. The CDR3: CASSQDRLAVNTGELFF. The DNA of the CDR3 is TGCGCCAGCAGCCAAGATCGACTAGCGGTGAACACCGGGGAGCTGTTTTTT.

J is TRBJ1-1 and V is TRBV5-6; D gene unclear. The length of the CDR3 is 14 residues. Germline CDR1 reads SGHDT; CDR2 reads YYEEEE. Between the trimmed V and J ends, which lost 1 base and 1 base, there was a span of 8 bases. In DNA form, the CDR3 reads TGTGCCAGCAGCTTGACCAGGACGAACACTGAAGCTTTCTTT. Its protein product is CASSLTRTNTEAFF. Full variable domain (rest looked up from reference TRBV5-6 and TRBJ1-1): DAGVTQSPTHLIKTRGQQVTLRCSPKSGHDTVSWYQQALGQGPQFIFQYYEEEERQRGNFPDRFSGHQFPNYSSELNVNALLLGDSALYLCASSLTRTNTEAFFGQGTRLTVV.

This clonotype was recorded a few times. V is TRBV7-2 and J is TRBJ2-5; possible D gene TRBD2, 6 bases. Trimming stripped 1 base from V and 8 bases from J, with 8 bases between. CDR1 SGHTA and CDR2 FQGNSA come from the germline V gene. The CDR3 has 12 amino acids. The CDR3 protein is CASSLEGTTQYF. DNA of the CDR3: TGTGCCAGCAGCTTAGAGGGGACTACCCAGTACTTC.

This clonotype was observed many times. J is TRBJ2-7 and V is TRBV7-2; no clear D gene. Deletions cut 1 base from V and 2 bases from J, with 3 bases between. The CDR3 covers 12 residues. Per germline, CDR1 SGHTA and CDR2 FQGNSA. CDR3 region: CASSLDAYEQYF. The CDR3 region has the DNA TGTGCCAGCAGCTTAGACGCCTACGAGCAGTACTTC.

The V call is TRBV20-1, the J call TRBJ2-1, with no clear D. Trimming removed 2 bases at V and 10 bases at J, with 6 bases between. Germline loops: CDR1 DFQATT, CDR2 SNEGSKA (reference sequence). The CDR3 runs 10 residues. The CDR3: CSARWSEQFF. CDR3 nucleotides: TGCAGTGCTAGATGGTCCGAGCAGTTCTTC.

There are many counts of this clonotype. The rearrangement uses TRBV11-2 and TRBJ2-2, with 7 bases matching TRBD1. The CDR3 spans 15 residues. Germline V gene data show CDR1 as SGHAT and CDR2 as FQNNGV. With V trimmed by 5 bases and J by 1 base, 4 bases remained unmatched. In DNA form, the CDR3 reads TGTGCCAGCAGCCATCGGACAGGGAACACCGGGGAGCTGTTTTTT. It encodes CASSHRTGNTGELFF. Full variable domain (missing parts from reference TRBV11-2 and TRBJ2-2): EAGVAQSPRYKIIEKRQSVAFWCNPISGHATLYWYQQILGQGPKLLIQFQNNGVVDDSQLPKDRFSAERLKGVDSTLKIQPAKLEDSAVYLCASSHRTGNTGELFFGEGSRLTVL.

The genes are TRBV7-2 and TRBJ2-3; D gene uncertain. From germline, CDR1 is SGHTA and CDR2 FQGNSA. V was trimmed by 3 bases and J by 0 bases, leaving 7 bases between them. This CDR3 region has 14 residues. CDR3 sequence (DNA): TGTGCCAGCAGCTTCCCCATTAGCACAGATACGCAGTATTTT. This sequence encodes CASSFPISTDTQYF.

This clonotype appeared a few times. The chain links TRBV7-6 to TRBJ1-2; no clear D gene. Looked up from germline, CDR1 is SGHVS and CDR2 is FNYEAQ. The CDR3 is 12 amino acids. The V and J ends lost 5 bases and 6 bases respectively, with 10 bases between them. For the CDR3, the DNA is TGTGCCAGCAGCCCTCCTTGGGATGGCTACACCTTC. Protein product: CASSPPWDGYTF.

This chain links TRBV6-2 or TRBV6-3 with TRBJ2-7, with D perhaps matching TRBD2 (5 bases). CDR1 MNHEY and CDR2 SVGEGT come from the germline V gene. The CDR3 spans 13 residues. Trimming stripped 6 bases from V and 0 bases from J, with 9 bases between. CDR3 DNA: TGTGCCAGCAGGGACTGGCGCTCCTACGAGCAGTACGTC. This codes for CASRDWRSYEQYV.

Only a few counts were recorded for this clonotype. V usage is TRBV7-2 and J usage is TRBJ1-2, with D hard to call. CDR1 SGHTA and CDR2 FQGNSA come from the germline V gene. The V end was cut by 1 base, the J end by 4 bases, with 16 bases between. The CDR3 has 16 amino acids. CDR3 nucleotide sequence: TGTGCCAGCAGCTTAGATGTGGGCCGTAGCGGCTATGGCTACACCTTC. This gives the protein CASSLDVGRSGYGYTF.